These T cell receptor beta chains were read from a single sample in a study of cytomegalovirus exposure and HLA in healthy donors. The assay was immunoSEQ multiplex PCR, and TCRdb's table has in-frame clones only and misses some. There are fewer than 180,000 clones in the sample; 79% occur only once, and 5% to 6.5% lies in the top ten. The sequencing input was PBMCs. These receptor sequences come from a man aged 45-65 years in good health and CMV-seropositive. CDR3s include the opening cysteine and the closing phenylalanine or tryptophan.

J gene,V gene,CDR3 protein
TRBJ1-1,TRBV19,CASTSQGRVTEAFF
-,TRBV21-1,CASSKAQGTDYEQYF
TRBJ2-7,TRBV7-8,CASSLSSGAYEQYF
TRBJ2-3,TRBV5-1,CASSLAGSSTDTQYF
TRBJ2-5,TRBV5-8,CASSLGQDHQETQYF
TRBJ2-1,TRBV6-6,CASSYSGSGNNEQFF
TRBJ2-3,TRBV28,CASRQQLGGGGNSDTQYF
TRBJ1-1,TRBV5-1,CASSLRQGSPEAFF
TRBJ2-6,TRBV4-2,CASSQDGDNSGANVLTF
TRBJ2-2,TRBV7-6,CASTTGGRSGTGELFF